The T cell receptor (beta chain) described here comes from a study of early T cells in non-severe SARS-CoV-2 infection (dated by TCRdb to the early 2020s). About the study as a whole: Because TCR sequencing was done on bulk RNA from unsorted whole blood, the alpha and beta chains could not be paired.

A case-control design nested within a healthcare worker cohort in London, UK, was used, with weekly nasopharyngeal swab PCR tests and blood sampling performed. Healthcare workers were enrolled in the week of the UK lockdown, from 23 to 31 March 2020, and were followed every week for up to roughly 15 weeks. Library preparation used 5' RACE. The instrument given in TCRdb is NextSeq 500. Unique molecular identifiers were attached to individual cDNA molecules in the TCR library protocol so that sequencing error and PCR bias could be corrected. Both TCR alpha and beta chains were sequenced, and tight co-correlation was observed between alpha and beta sequence abundances in each sample. The published analysis was carried out like this. Decombinator V4 was used to annotate the V gene, J gene and CDR3 of the TCR sequences. Expanded TCRs were defined as changing significantly between any two time points under a Poisson model with p below 0.0001. Abundances of TCRs were expressed as counts per million after normalisation to the total number of TCRs sequenced in each sample. TRAV1-2 paired with TRAJ12, TRAJ20 or TRAJ33 defined MAIT TCRs, while TRAV10 paired with TRAJ18 defined iNKT TCRs. A search of VDJdb, accessed on 1 November 2021, was run for TCRs annotated to CMV, EBV and SARS-CoV-2, with TCRs annotated for multiple antigens excluded. TCRdb reworked the public reads: Q25 trimming with fastp, MiXCR clone assembly, productive beta chains retained. Here each entry gathers all rows of one CDR3 protein and keeps the most common genes and DNA. In this record, the V and J calls reflect TCRdb's handling and not the investigators' own analysis. This sample is represented by roughly 47,000 distinct CDR3 sequences; more than 5.5% of them were singletons. The ten top clones hold approximately 2.6% of the sample.

What the research found in general, with its limitations: Matching against VDJdb was skewed toward anti-spike CD8 responses, likely underestimated virus-specific expansions, and missed private and CD4 specificities.

Including cysteine and phenylalanine, the CDR3 has 15 amino acids. CDR3 DNA is the only sequence kept; it has 45 bases, read in frame from the first base. V drops 0 bases and J drops 8 bases, leaving 14 bases in between. The germline V gene (reference sequence) gives CDR1 as LGHDT and CDR2 as YNNKEL. This clonotype was recorded at least ten times. Its antigen remains undetermined. Nothing much larger sits one base from this clone, and base qualities are not available. Sequences were derived from whole blood, sampled at baseline. The chain is made from TRBV3-1 and TRBJ2-4, with TRBD1 perhaps the D gene, on 6 matching bases. The clonotype originates from an adult who was a healthcare worker with PCR-confirmed SARS-CoV-2 infection or an uninfected control (not recorded which). The nucleotide sequence reads TGTGCCAGCAGCCAAGAATGGCAGGGGTCGGACATTCAGTACTTC. Its protein product is CASSQEWQGSDIQYF.